The 5 T cell receptor beta chains below all came from one sample that was sequenced in a study of blood T cell repertoires in COVID-19. Data came from immunoSEQ multiplex PCR; TCRdb stores just in-frame clones and leaves some out. The table has just over 300,000 clones, roughly 91% seen once; the top ten hold about 1.7%. The sample was peripheral blood. Receptor source: a woman in her twenties or thirties with COVID-19, enrolled during active disease.

The rearrangement links TRBV4-1 to TRBJ2-3, with D possibly being TRBD2 (5 bases). This CDR3 comprises 16 residues. Germline V CDR1 and CDR2: MGHRA, YSYEKL. V lost 4 bases, J lost 3 bases, and 17 bases lay in between. This CDR3 reads CASSPYMQRGTDTQYF. CDR3 bases: TGCGCCAGCAGCCCATATATGCAGAGAGGGACAGATACGCAGTATTTT.

The rearrangement links TRBV7-9 to TRBJ1-6; 8 bases are a match to TRBD1. Trimming took 2 bases from V and 10 from J; bases not matched to a gene: 7. This CDR3 region has 15 residues. Germline V gene sequence: CDR1 SEHNR, CDR2 FQNEAQ (reference sequence). This CDR3 reads CASSLTGQVNSPLHF. CDR3 DNA: TGTGCCAGCAGCTTAACGGGACAGGTCAACTCACCCCTCCACTTT.

The chain joins TRBV3-1 (or the pseudogene TRBV3-2) to TRBJ1-2, with D hard to call. Germline V gene data show CDR1 as LGHDT and CDR2 as YNNKEL (reference sequence). Trimming took 0 bases from V and 12 from J, leaving 8 bases between them. The CDR3 runs to 11 residues. CDR3 bases: TGTGCCAGCAGCCAAGATAGCAGTCACACCTTC. Its translation is CASSQDSSHTF.

V gene TRBV6-2 or TRBV6-3 combines with J gene TRBJ1-1; no clear D gene. This CDR3 spans 15 amino acids. Germline V gene data show CDR1 as MNHEY and CDR2 as SVGEGT. V was cut by 0 bases and J by 0 bases, with 8 bases left in between. CDR3 sequence: CASSYSEYMNTEAFF. The CDR3 nucleotides are TGTGCCAGCAGTTACTCCGAATACATGAACACTGAAGCTTTCTTT.

On this clone itself: The sample carries other DNA sequences with the same CDR3. The chain combines TRBV18 with TRBJ1-6; 9 bases are shared with TRBD1. CDR1 and CDR2 (germline): KGHSH, LQKENI. This CDR3 contains 14 residues. With 6 bases clipped from V and 7 bases from J, the junction kept 4 bases outside the gene matches. The CDR3, as DNA: TGTGCCAGCTCCCCCGGGACAGGGAATTCACCCCTCCACTTT. Translating gives CASSPGTGNSPLHF.